This T cell receptor beta chain was identified in a study of cytomegalovirus exposure and HLA in healthy donors. Trimming removed 4 bases from V and 5 bases from J, with 11 bases in between. Germline CDR1 and CDR2: MRHNA and SNTAGT. The CDR3 runs 13 residues. The PCR used 60 Vbeta and 13 Jbeta primers. Data came from immunoSEQ multiplex PCR; TCRdb stores just in-frame clones and leaves some out. The table lists 100,000 to 120,000 clones, roughly three quarters of them singletons. Sequenced material: PBMCs. The clonotype originates from a man aged 25-45 years in good health and CMV-seropositive. The rearrangement uses TRBV6-4 and TRBJ2-5; D uncertain. CDR3 protein: CASSVEDGETQYF. In DNA form, the CDR3 reads TGTGCCAGCAGTGTTGAGGATGGGGAGACCCAGTACTTC.